Listed below are T cell receptor beta chains from one sample, sequenced in a study of blood T cell repertoires in COVID-19. Using immunoSEQ multiplex PCR, the repertoire was profiled, and TCRdb retains in-frame clones only, with some absent. Of under 200,000 clones listed, 80% are singletons. The sequencing sample was made of PBMCs or T cells enriched from blood (not recorded which). The receptor source for this set is a woman aged 55-70 years who had recovered from COVID-19. Both conserved end residues are part of each CDR3. D genes are given only for firm matches. Clone size appears in some rows only: once, few, many, or a class for an expanded clone.

>15|few|TRBV5-6|TRBJ1-4|NA
TGTGCCAGCAGCTTCCGTCGACAGAATAGGGAAAAACTGTTTTTT
CASSFRRQNREKLFF
>16|NA|TRBV21-1|TRBJ2-1|NA
TGTGCCAGCAGCAAATTGGCGGGACTAGCGGGGGATGAGCAGTTCTTC
CASSKLAGLAGDEQFF
>14|NA|TRBV7-9|TRBJ2-7|TRBD1
TGTGCCAGCATCGGCCCCGGGACAGGGGAAGATCAGTACTTC
CASIGPGTGEDQYF
>16|NA|TRBV9|TRBJ1-3|NA
TGTGCCAGCAGCGTCGGATCGGGGTTTTCTGGAAACACCATATATTTT
CASSVGSGFSGNTIYF
>15|NA|TRBV24-1|TRBJ2-1|NA
TGTGCCACCAGTGATTTATTGGACTTGTACAATGAGCAGTTCTTC
CATSDLLDLYNEQFF
>15|NA|TRBV3-1/TRBV3-2|TRBJ2-1|TRBD2
TGTGCCAGCAGCCCCCGACTAGCGGGGGGTGGTGAGCAGTTCTTC
CASSPRLAGGGEQFF
>15|NA|TRBV24-1|TRBJ2-4|TRBD2
TGTGCCACCAGTGATTCCGGGGGGGCCGGAAACATTCAGTACTTC
CATSDSGGAGNIQYF
>13|NA|TRBV10-1|TRBJ2-5|NA
TGCGCCAGCAGTGTCGAGATGGGGGGTACCCAGTACTTC
CASSVEMGGTQYF
>13|few|TRBV5-8|TRBJ2-7|NA
TGTGCCAGCAGCTCTAGTACGGACTACGAGCAGTACTTC
CASSSSTDYEQYF
>12|NA|TRBV10-3|TRBJ2-1|NA
TGTGCCATCAGTGAGTCGACTGGTCCGCAGTTCTTC
CAISESTGPQFF
>12|NA|TRBV12-3/TRBV12-4|TRBJ1-5|NA
TGTGCCAGCAGTTTTAGTGAACAGCCCCAGCATTTT
CASSFSEQPQHF
>21|NA|TRBV24-1|TRBJ2-3|TRBD2
TGTGCCACCAGTGATTCCGAGACGAGGACCTTAGCGGGGCCCATCACAGATACGCAGTATTTT
CATSDSETRTLAGPITDTQYF
>13|once|TRBV7-2|TRBJ2-3|NA
TGTGCCAGCAGCTCTTCTAGCACAGATACGCAGTATTTT
CASSSSSTDTQYF
>13|NA|TRBV10-2|TRBJ1-1|NA
TGCGCCAGCAGTGATCTACTGTCCACTGAAGCTTTCTTT
CASSDLLSTEAFF
>15|NA|TRBV19|TRBJ1-5|TRBD1
TGTGCCACCGGTGACAGGGGGGGCGGCAATCAGCCCCAGCATTTT
CATGDRGGGNQPQHF
>15|NA|TRBV6-2/TRBV6-3|TRBJ2-1|TRBD2
TGTGCCAGCAGTTTTAGCGGGGGAGTTAACAATGAGCAGTTCTTC
CASSFSGGVNNEQFF
>15|NA|TRBV11-3|TRBJ1-1|NA
TGTGCCAGCAGCTTCCCCCGGGGGGAGAACACTGAAGCTTTCTTT
CASSFPRGENTEAFF
>12|NA|TRBV18|TRBJ1-1|TRBD1
TGTGCCAGCTCACAGGACAGGGCTGAAGCTTTCTTT
CASSQDRAEAFF
>17|NA|TRBV19|TRBJ2-3|TRBD2
TGTGCCAGTAGTATGATCAGCGGGGACCCTAGCACAGATACGCAGTATTTT
CASSMISGDPSTDTQYF
>16|NA|TRBV5-1|TRBJ1-5|NA
TGCGCCAGCAGCTTGAACGGCGGAATTAGCAATCAGCCCCAGCATTTT
CASSLNGGISNQPQHF
>16|once|TRBV5-6|TRBJ1-3|NA
TGTGCCAGCAGCTTGCCCGAGTCCTATCCTGGAAACACCATATATTTT
CASSLPESYPGNTIYF
>14|NA|TRBV9|TRBJ2-7|NA
TGTGCCAGCAGCGGGGAGGCCAGTCGCTCCGAGCAGTACTTC
CASSGEASRSEQYF
>13|once|TRBV6-5|TRBJ2-7|TRBD1
TGTGCCAGCAGCTTGGGACAGGGGGTGACGCAGTACTTC
CASSLGQGVTQYF
>13|NA|TRBV30|TRBJ2-7|TRBD2
TGTGCCCACGCGGTAGCGGGGGTTCACGAGCAGTACTTC
CAHAVAGVHEQYF
>16|NA|TRBV11-1|TRBJ2-3|TRBD2
TGTGCCAGCAGCCCACTAGCGGGGCTTTACACAGATACGCAGTATTTT
CASSPLAGLYTDTQYF
>15|NA|TRBV6-5|TRBJ2-3|TRBD1
TGTGCCAGCAGCCTAACGGACAGGGTAGCAGATACGCAGTATTTT
CASSLTDRVADTQYF
>12|NA|TRBV2|TRBJ2-5|NA
TGTGCCAGCAGTGCGGTTGGGACTCAGCAGTACTTC
CASSAVGTQQYF
>15|NA|TRBV30|TRBJ1-3|NA
TGTGCCTGGAGTCCAGCAGGGGCCCGGGCGGACACCATATATTTT
CAWSPAGARADTIYF
>16|NA|TRBV7-9|TRBJ2-1|TRBD2
TGTGCCAGCAGCTTAGCGCACGAGCGGGGGTACAATGAGCAGTTCTTC
CASSLAHERGYNEQFF
>14|NA|TRBV24-1|TRBJ2-1|TRBD1
TGTGCCACCAGTGGACAGGGGATTGTCAATGAGCAGTTCTTC
CATSGQGIVNEQFF
>13|NA|TRBV6-5|TRBJ1-2|TRBD1
TGTGCCAGCAACCAGGGGGCGGCCTATGGCTACACCTTC
CASNQGAAYGYTF
>13|few|TRBV2|TRBJ2-4|NA
TGTGCCAGCAGGGAGGGGTTGGAAAACATTCAGTACTTC
CASREGLENIQYF
>14|NA|TRBV18|TRBJ1-1|NA
TGTGCCAGCTCCCCTAACGGGGTGAACACTGAAGCTTTCTTT
CASSPNGVNTEAFF
>16|NA|TRBV5-4|TRBJ2-1|NA
TGTGCCAGCAGCTTGCCAACCTCCGCGGGCTACAATGAGCAGTTCTTC
CASSLPTSAGYNEQFF
>15|NA|TRBV5-8|TRBJ1-1|TRBD1
TGTGCCAGCAGCGGAGGACAGGGGCTAAAAACTGAAGCTTTCTTT
CASSGGQGLKTEAFF
>18|few|TRBV10-3|TRBJ2-5|TRBD2
TGTGCCATCAGTGAGAGGGTTTTAGCAGCGGGGGGTCTGGGGACCCAGTACTTC
CAISERVLAAGGLGTQYF
>14|NA|TRBV13|TRBJ1-2|NA
TGTGCCAGCAGCTTATATAGCGGCAGTAATGGCTACACCTTC
CASSLYSGSNGYTF
>15|NA|TRBV30|TRBJ2-3|NA
TGTGCCTGGGCTTTGGGGGGAAAGGGGACAGATACGCAGTATTTT
CAWALGGKGTDTQYF
>13|NA|TRBV3-1/TRBV3-2|TRBJ2-1|NA
TGTGCCAGCAGCCAAGATCGGTACAATGAGCAGTTCTTC
CASSQDRYNEQFF